Following are 10 T cell receptor beta chains from one sample sequenced in a study of shared clonotypes between healthy human individuals. Generated by immunoSEQ multiplex PCR, the TCRdb table keeps only in-frame clones and is missing some. The table has about 580,000 clones, roughly 98% seen once. Naive CD8 cells were CD45RO-negative, positively selected for CCR7, excluding terminally differentiated effector memory CD45RA+ cells. Sequencing was carried out using naive CD8+ T cells sorted from blood. The receptors were gathered from a man aged 25-45 years in good health.

This sequence joins TRBV7-2 and TRBJ2-5; possibly TRBD1 or TRBD2 for D (5 bases each). With 3 bases removed from V and 4 bases from J, the gap between germline ends came to 15 bases. Per the germline V gene, CDR1 is SGHTA and CDR2 is FQGNSA. The CDR3 sequence is 15 residues long. CDR3 sequence reads: CASSFRDLLGETQYF. CDR3 sequence (DNA): TGTGCCAGCAGCTTCCGGGACCTATTGGGAGAGACCCAGTACTTC.

The V gene is TRBV9, the J gene TRBJ2-2; 8 bases fit TRBD2. This CDR3 has 18 residues. Germline CDR1 is SGDLS and CDR2 is YYNGEE. The V segment lost 4 bases and the J segment 0 bases; nucleotides outside the gene matches: 11. In nucleotides, the CDR3 is TGTGCCAGCAGCACCACTCGGCGGGGGGCCGCGAACACCGGGGAGCTGTTTTTT. This encodes CASSTTRRGAANTGELFF.

The chain couples TRBV19 to TRBJ1-1; D unresolved. With 3 bases removed from V and 0 bases from J, the gap between germline ends came to 11 bases. Germline CDR1 is LNHDA and CDR2 is SQIVND (reference sequence). The CDR3 has 15 residues. The CDR3 DNA follows: TGTGCCAGTAGTATCCGTATTGGTTTGAACACTGAAGCTTTCTTT. It specifies CASSIRIGLNTEAFF.

The V and J genes are TRBV5-5 and TRBJ2-7; D is possibly TRBD1 or TRBD2 (5 bases each). The CDR3 runs to 16 residues. The germline gives CDR1 SGHKS, CDR2 YYEKEE (reference sequence). Between the trimmed V and J ends, which lost 3 bases and 4 bases, there was a span of 20 bases. CDR3 region: CASSSIGETGRYEQYF. The CDR3 DNA reads TGTGCCAGCAGCTCCATAGGGGAGACCGGTCGATACGAGCAGTACTTC.

The chain couples TRBV2 to TRBJ2-3; D call uncertain. The CDR3 is made up of 13 amino acids. Germline assignment: CDR1 SNHLY and CDR2 FYNNEI. The ends were cut back, 4 bases at V and 3 bases at J, with 8 bases in the middle. This CDR3 reads CASSGSWTDTQYF. CDR3 in DNA: TGTGCCAGCAGTGGGTCGTGGACAGATACGCAGTATTTT.

This rearrangement joins TRBV5-4 to TRBJ2-3, with 8 bases that match TRBD1. Germline V gene sequence: CDR1 SGHNT, CDR2 YYREEE (reference sequence). V was pared by 5 bases and J by 2 bases, with 7 bases of the junction left unmatched. CDR3 length: 15 residues. The CDR3: CASRPGTGDTDTQYF. CDR3 bases: TGTGCCAGCAGGCCCGGGACAGGAGACACAGATACGCAGTATTTT.

The gene calls are TRBV15 and TRBJ2-1; 9 nucleotides align to TRBD2. J gave up 6 bases and V 0 bases, and 18 bases lay outside the gene matches. Germline-derived CDR1 and CDR2 are LNHNV and YYDKDF (reference sequence). CDR3 size: 20 residues. CDR3: CATSREGKGGRAYRSNEQFF. For the CDR3, the DNA is TGTGCCACCAGCAGAGAGGGAAAGGGCGGGAGGGCCTATCGCAGCAATGAGCAGTTCTTC.

This sequence joins TRBV7-9 and TRBJ2-1, with TRBD2 identical over 9 bases. Germline V CDR1 and CDR2: SEHNR, FQNEAQ (reference sequence). Germline trimming cut 3 bases from V and 9 bases from J; bases unmatched to any gene: 18. The CDR3 is made up of 18 amino acids. In DNA form, the CDR3 reads TGTGCCAGCAGCTTTTATCCCGCCCAGGGACTAGCTAACGGTGAGCAGTTCTTC. Its translation is CASSFYPAQGLANGEQFF.

This clone was observed once. The V and J genes are TRBV5-4 and TRBJ2-7; D is uncertain. V lost 0 bases, J lost 4 bases, and 8 bases lay in between. The CDR3 contains 13 residues. Germline V gene sequence: CDR1 SGHNT, CDR2 YYREEE (reference sequence). The CDR3 reads CASSLANGYEQYF. DNA of the CDR3: TGTGCCAGCAGCTTGGCAAACGGATACGAGCAGTACTTC.

The genes are TRBV5-8 and TRBJ1-4; unclear D gene. The CDR3 spans 12 residues. Germline assignment: CDR1 SGHTS and CDR2 YDEGEE. The germline V and J ends were trimmed by 10 bases and 8 bases, with 15 bases remaining between them. For the CDR3, the DNA is TGTGCCGGCGGACCATGGGTCGAAAAACTGTTTTTT. Amino acid sequence: CAGGPWVEKLFF.